The TCR beta chain under discussion was sequenced for a study of T cell repertoires in cytomegalovirus infection. Via MiXCR, TCRdb re-called the reads, giving one row per CDR3 protein. The data contain hundreds of thousands of distinct CDR3 sequences, roughly 26% of them singletons. This clonotype has only a few counts. With 7 bases removed from V and 6 bases from J, the gap between germline ends came to 22 bases. The CDR3 consists of 16 residues. The receptor's source is a human donor in good health (CMV status not recorded). Some clones in this sample may be carry-over from other donors' samples. This chain joins TRBV12-3 or TRBV12-4 and TRBJ2-1; possible D gene TRBD1, 6 bases. Material for sequencing was CD8+ T cells from PBMCs. The CDR3 is CASTPFGTTRRNEQFF. Written as DNA, the CDR3 is TGTGCCAGCACCCCGTTTGGGACAACGAGACGCAATGAGCAGTTCTTC.